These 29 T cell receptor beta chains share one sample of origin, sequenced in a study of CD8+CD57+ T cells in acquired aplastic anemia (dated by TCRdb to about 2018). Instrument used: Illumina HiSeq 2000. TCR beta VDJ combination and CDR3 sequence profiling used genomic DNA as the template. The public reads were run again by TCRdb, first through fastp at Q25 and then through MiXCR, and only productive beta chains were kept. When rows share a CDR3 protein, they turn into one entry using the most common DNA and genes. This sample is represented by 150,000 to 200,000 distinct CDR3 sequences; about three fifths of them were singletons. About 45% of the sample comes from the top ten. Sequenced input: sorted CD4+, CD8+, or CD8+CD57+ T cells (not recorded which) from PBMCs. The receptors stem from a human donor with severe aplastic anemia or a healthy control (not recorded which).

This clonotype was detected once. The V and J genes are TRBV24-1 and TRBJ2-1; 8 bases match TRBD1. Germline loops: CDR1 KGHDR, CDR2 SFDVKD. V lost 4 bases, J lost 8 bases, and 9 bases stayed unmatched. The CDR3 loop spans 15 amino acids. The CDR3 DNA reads TGTGCCACCAGTGACCAGGACAGGGAATTTGATGAGCAGTTCTTC. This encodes CATSDQDREFDEQFF.

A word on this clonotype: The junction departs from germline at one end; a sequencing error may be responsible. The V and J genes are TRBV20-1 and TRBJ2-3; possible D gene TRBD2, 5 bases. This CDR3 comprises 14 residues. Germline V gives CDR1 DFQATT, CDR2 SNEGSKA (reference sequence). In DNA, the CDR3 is TGCAGTGCTAGGGTAGGAGCTAGCACAGATGCGCAGTATTTT. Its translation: CSARVGASTDAQYF.

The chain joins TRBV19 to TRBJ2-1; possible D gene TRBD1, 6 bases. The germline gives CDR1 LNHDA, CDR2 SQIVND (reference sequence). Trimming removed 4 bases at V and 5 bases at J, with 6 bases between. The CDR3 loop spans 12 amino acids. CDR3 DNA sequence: TGTGCCAGTAGTAGACAGGACAATGAGCAGTTCTTC. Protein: CASSRQDNEQFF.

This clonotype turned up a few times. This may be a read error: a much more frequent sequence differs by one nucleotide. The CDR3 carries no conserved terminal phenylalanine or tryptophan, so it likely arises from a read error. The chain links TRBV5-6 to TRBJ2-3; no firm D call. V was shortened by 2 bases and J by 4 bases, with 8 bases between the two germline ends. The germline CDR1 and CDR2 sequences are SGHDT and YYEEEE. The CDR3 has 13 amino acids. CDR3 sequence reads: CASSLLVSDTQYY. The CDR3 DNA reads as TGTGCCAGCAGCTTATTGGTTTCAGATACGCAGTATTAT.

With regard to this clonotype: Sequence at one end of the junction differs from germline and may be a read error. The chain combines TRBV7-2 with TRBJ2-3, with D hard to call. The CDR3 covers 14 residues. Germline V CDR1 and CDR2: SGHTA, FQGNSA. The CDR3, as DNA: TGTGCCAGCAGCCAAGACCACAGCGCAGACACGCAGTATTTT. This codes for CASSQDHSADTQYF. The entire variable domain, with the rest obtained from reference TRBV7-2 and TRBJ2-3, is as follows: GAGVSQSPSNKVTEKGKDVELRCDPISGHTALYWYRQSLGQGLEFLIYFQGNSAPDKSGLPSDRFSAERTGGSVSTLTIQRTQQEDSAVYLCASSQDHSADTQYFGPGTRLTVL.

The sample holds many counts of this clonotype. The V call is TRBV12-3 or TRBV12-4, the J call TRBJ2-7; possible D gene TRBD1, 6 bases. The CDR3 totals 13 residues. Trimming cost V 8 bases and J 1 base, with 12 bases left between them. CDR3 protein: CASSRTGSYEQYF. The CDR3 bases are TGTGCCAGCTCCAGAACAGGGTCCTACGAGCAGTACTTC.

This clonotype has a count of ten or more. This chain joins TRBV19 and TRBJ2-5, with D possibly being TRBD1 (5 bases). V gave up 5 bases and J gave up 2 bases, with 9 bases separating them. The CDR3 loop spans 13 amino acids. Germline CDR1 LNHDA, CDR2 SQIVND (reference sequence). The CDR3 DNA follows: TGTGCCAGTAGTGGGGCCCAGCAAGAGACCCAGTACTTC. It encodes CASSGAQQETQYF. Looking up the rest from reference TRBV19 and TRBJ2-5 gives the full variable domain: DGGITQSPKYLFRKEGQNVTLSCEQNLNHDAMYWYRQDPGQGLRLIYYSQIVNDFQKGDIAEGYSVSREKKESFPLTVTSAQKNPTAFYLCASSGAQQETQYFGPGTRLLVL.

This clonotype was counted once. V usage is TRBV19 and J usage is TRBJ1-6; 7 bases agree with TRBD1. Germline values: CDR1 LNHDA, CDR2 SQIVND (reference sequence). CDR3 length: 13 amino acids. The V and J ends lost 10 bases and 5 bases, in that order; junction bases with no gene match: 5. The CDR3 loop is CATKTGDNSPLHF. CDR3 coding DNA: TGTGCCACCAAAACAGGGGATAATTCACCCCTCCACTTT.

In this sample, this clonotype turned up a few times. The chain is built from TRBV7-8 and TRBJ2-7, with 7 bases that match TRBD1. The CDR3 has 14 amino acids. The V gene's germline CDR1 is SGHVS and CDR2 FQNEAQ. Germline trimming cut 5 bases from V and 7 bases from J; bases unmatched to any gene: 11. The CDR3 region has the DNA TGTGCCAGCAGCGCCCGACAGGGTGCGGGTGAGCAGTACTTC. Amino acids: CASSARQGAGEQYF. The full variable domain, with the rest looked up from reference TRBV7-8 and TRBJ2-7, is GAGVSQSPRYKVAKRGQDVALRCDPISGHVSLFWYQQALGQGPEFLTYFQNEAQLDKSGLPSDRFFAERPEGSVSTLKIQRTQQEDSAVYLCASSARQGAGEQYFGPGTRLTVT.

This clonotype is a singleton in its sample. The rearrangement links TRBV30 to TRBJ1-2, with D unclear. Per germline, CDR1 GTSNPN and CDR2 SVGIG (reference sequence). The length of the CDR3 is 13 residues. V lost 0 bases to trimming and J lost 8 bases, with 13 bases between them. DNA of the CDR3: TGTGCCTGGAGTGTAAGAGGTAGTTTAGGCTACACCTTC. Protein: CAWSVRGSLGYTF.

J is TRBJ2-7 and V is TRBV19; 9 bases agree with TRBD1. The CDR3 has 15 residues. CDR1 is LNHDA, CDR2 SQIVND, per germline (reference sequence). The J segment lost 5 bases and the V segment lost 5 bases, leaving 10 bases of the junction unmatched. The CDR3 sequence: CASSLTSGTGNEQYF. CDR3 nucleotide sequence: TGTGCCAGTAGTTTAACGTCCGGGACAGGGAACGAGCAGTACTTC. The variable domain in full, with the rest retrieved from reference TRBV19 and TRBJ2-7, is DGGITQSPKYLFRKEGQNVTLSCEQNLNHDAMYWYRQDPGQGLRLIYYSQIVNDFQKGDIAEGYSVSREKKESFPLTVTSAQKNPTAFYLCASSLTSGTGNEQYFGPGTRLTVT.

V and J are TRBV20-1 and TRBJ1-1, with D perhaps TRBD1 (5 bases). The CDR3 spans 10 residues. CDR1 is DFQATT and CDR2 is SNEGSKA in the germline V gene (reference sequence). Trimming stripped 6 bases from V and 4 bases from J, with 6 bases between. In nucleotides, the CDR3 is TGCAGTGCGGGACTCACTGAAGCTTTCTTT. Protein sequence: CSAGLTEAFF.

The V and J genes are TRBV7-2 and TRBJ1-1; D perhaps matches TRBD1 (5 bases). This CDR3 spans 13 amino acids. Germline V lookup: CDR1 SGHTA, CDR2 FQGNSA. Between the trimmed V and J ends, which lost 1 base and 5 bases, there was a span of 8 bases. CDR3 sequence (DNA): TGTGCCAGCAGCTTAGGGGGACGGACTGAAGCTTTCTTT. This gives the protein CASSLGGRTEAFF.

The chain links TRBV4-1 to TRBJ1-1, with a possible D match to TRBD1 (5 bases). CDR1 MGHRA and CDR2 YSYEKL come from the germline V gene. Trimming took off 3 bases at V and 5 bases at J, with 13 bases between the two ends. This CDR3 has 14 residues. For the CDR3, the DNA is TGCGCCAGCAGCCAGTCTGAGGGGTGGACTGAAGCTTTCTTT. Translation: CASSQSEGWTEAFF.

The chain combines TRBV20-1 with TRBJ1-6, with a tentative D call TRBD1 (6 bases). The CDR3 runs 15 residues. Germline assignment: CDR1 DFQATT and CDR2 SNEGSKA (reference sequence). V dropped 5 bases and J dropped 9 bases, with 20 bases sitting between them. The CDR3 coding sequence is TGCAGTGCTCCCAGTTCACAGGGTAGTATTTCACCCCTCCACTTT. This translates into CSAPSSQGSISPLHF.

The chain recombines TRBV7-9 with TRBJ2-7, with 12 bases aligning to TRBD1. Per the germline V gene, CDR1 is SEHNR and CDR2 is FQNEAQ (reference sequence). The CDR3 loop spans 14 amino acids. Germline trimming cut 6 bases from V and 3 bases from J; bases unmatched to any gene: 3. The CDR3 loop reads CASSGTGGDYEQYF. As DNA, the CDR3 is TGTGCCAGCAGTGGGACAGGGGGCGACTACGAGCAGTACTTC.

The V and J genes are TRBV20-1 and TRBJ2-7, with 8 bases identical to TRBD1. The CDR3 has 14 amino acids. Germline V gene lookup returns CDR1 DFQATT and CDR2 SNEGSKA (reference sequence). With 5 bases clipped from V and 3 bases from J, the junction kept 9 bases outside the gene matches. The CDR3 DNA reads TGCAGTGCTCTTACCAGGACAGGGATCTACGAGCAGTACTTC. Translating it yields CSALTRTGIYEQYF.

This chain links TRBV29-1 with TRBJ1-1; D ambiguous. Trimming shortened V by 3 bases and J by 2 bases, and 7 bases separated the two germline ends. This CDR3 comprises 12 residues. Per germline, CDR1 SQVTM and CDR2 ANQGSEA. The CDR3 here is CSVERRNTEAFF. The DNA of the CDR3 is TGCAGCGTTGAGCGTCGTAACACTGAAGCTTTCTTT.

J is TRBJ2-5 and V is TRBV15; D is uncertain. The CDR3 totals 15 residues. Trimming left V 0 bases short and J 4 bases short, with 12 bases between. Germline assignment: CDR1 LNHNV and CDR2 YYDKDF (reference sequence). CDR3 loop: CATSRDRNQGETQYF. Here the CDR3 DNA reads TGTGCCACCAGCAGAGATAGGAATCAAGGAGAGACCCAGTACTTC.

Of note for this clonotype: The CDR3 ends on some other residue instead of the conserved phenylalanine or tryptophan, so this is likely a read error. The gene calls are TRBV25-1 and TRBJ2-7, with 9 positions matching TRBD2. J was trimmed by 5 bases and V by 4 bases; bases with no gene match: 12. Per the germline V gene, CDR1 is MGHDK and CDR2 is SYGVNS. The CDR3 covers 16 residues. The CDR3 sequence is CASSVGGGGENHEQYL. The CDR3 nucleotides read TGTGCCAGCAGTGTAGGCGGGGGGGGGGAGAACCACGAGCAGTACCTC.

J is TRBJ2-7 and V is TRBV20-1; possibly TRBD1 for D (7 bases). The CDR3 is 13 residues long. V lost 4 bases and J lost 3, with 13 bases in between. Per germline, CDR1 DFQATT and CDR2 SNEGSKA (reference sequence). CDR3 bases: TGCAGTGCTACGTCAGGGGGGCTCTACGAGCAGTACTTC. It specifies CSATSGGLYEQYF.

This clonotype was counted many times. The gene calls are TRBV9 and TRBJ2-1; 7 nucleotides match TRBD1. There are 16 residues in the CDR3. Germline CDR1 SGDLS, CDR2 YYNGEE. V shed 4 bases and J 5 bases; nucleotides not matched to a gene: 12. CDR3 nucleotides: TGTGCCAGCAGCCCCTCCGGGACAGACGCCAACAATGAGCAGTTCTTC. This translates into CASSPSGTDANNEQFF.

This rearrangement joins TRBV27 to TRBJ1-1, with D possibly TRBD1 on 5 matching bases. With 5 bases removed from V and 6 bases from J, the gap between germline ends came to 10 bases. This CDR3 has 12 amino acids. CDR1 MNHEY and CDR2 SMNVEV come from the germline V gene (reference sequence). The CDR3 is CASSLPGAEAFF. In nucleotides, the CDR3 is TGTGCCAGCAGTCTCCCGGGGGCTGAAGCTTTCTTT.

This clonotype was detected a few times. The CDR3 nucleotides read TGTGCGGCGGGACAGGGGGCCAGCACTGAAGCTTTCTTT. It yields the protein CAAGQGASTEAFF. The chain is built from TRBV25-1 and TRBJ1-1; 12 positions match TRBD1. CDR1 and CDR2 (germline): MGHDK, SYGVNS. The CDR3 has 13 amino acids.

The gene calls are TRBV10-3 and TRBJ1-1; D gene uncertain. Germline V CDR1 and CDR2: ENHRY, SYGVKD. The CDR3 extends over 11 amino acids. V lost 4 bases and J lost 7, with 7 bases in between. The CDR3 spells CAISAGNEAFF. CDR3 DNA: TGTGCCATCAGTGCGGGGAATGAAGCTTTCTTT.

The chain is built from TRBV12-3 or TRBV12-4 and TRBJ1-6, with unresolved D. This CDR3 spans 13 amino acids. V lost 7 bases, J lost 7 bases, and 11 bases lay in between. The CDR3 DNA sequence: TGTGCCAGCACCACGGGCCAGAATTCACCCCTCCACTTT. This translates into CASTTGQNSPLHF.

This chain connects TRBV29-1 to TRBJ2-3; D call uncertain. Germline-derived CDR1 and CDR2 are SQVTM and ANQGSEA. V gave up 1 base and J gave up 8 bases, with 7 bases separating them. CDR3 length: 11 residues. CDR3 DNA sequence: TGCAGCGTTGAAGCGCTGGGTACGCAGTATTTT. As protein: CSVEALGTQYF.

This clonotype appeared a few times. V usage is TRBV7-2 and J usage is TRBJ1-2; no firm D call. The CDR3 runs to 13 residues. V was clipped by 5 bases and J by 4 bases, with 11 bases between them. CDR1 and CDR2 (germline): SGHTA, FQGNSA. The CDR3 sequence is CASSPSPSYGYTF. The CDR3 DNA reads TGTGCCAGCAGCCCGTCCCCTAGCTATGGCTACACCTTC. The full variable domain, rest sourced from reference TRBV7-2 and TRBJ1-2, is GAGVSQSPSNKVTEKGKDVELRCDPISGHTALYWYRQSLGQGLEFLIYFQGNSAPDKSGLPSDRFSAERTGGSVSTLTIQRTQQEDSAVYLCASSPSPSYGYTFGSGTRLTVV.

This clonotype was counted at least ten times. The CDR3 reads CATSDPGQGTEAFF. In nucleotides, the CDR3 is TGTGCCACCAGTGACCCAGGACAGGGGACTGAAGCTTTCTTT. The rearrangement links TRBV24-1 to TRBJ1-1; 9 bases fit TRBD1. The length of the CDR3 is 14 residues. After removal of 4 bases from V and 5 bases from J, the junction contained 4 bases not matched to a gene. Germline V lookup: CDR1 KGHDR, CDR2 SFDVKD.